The 2 T cell receptor beta chains below come from one sample, sequenced in a study of cytomegalovirus exposure and HLA in healthy donors. In the PCR, 60 Vbeta and 13 Jbeta primers were used. Data came from immunoSEQ multiplex PCR; TCRdb stores just in-frame clones and leaves some out. In the table there are 150,000 to 200,000 clones, around 68% of which are singletons. The specimen was PBMCs. These receptors were taken from a man between 50 and 59 years old in good health and CMV-seronegative.

This sequence joins TRBV27 and TRBJ2-5, with 9 bases that match TRBD2. The CDR3 is 17 residues long. J lost 5 bases, V lost 2 bases, and 12 bases had no gene match. The germline gives CDR1 MNHEY, CDR2 SMNVEV (reference sequence). This chain's CDR3 is CASSLRGSGGIVETQYF. DNA of the CDR3: TGTGCCAGCAGTTTAAGGGGGAGCGGGGGGATAGTGGAGACCCAGTACTTC.

The chain carries TRBV10-3 and TRBJ1-5; D unresolved. The CDR3 has 17 residues. Trimming removed 3 bases at V and 4 bases at J, with 19 bases between. The germline V gene encodes CDR1 ENHRY and CDR2 SYGVKD. The CDR3: CAISEGFGQGGNQPQHF. DNA of the CDR3: TGTGCCATCAGTGAAGGCTTTGGCCAAGGAGGGAATCAGCCCCAGCATTTT.